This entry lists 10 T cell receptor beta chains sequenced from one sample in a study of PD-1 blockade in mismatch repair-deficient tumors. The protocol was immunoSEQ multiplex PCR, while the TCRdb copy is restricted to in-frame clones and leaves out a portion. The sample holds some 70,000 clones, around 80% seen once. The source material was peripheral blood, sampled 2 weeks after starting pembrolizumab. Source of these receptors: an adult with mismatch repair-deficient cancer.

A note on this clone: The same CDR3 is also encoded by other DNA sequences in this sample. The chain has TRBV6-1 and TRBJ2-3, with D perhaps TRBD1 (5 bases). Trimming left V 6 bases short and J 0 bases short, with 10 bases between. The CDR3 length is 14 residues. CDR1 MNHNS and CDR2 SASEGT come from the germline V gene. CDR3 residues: CASRTRGSTDTQYF. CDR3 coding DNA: TGTGCCAGCAGGACAAGGGGTAGCACAGATACGCAGTATTTT.

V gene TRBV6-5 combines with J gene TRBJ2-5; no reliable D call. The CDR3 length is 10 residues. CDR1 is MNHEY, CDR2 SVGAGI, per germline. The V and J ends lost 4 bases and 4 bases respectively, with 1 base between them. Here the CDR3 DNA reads TGTGCCAGCAGTTCAGAGACCCAGTACTTC. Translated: CASSSETQYF.

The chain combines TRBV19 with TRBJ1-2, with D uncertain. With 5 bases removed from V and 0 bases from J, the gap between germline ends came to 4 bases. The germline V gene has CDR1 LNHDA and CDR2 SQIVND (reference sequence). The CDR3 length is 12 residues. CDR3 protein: CASSPANYGYTF. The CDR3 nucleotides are TGTGCCAGTAGTCCAGCTAACTATGGCTACACCTTC.

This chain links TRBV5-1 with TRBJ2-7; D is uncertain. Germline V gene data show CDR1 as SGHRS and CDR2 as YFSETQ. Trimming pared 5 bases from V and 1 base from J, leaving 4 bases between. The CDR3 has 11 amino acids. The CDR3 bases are TGCGCCAGCAGGCAATCCTACGAGCAGTACTTC. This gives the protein CASRQSYEQYF.

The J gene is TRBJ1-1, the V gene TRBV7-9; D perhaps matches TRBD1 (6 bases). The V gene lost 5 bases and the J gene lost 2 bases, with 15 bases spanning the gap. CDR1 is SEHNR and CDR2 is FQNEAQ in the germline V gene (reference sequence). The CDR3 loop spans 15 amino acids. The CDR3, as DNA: TGTGCCAGCAGCAGACCGGGACACCTCAACACTGAAGCTTTCTTT. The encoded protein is CASSRPGHLNTEAFF.

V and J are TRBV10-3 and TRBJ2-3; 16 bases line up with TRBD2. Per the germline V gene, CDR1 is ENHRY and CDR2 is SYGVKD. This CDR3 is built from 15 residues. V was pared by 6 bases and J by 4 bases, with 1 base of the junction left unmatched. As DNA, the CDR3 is TGTGCCATCAGGGGGACTAGCGGGAGGGCAGATACGCAGTATTTT. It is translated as CAIRGTSGRADTQYF.

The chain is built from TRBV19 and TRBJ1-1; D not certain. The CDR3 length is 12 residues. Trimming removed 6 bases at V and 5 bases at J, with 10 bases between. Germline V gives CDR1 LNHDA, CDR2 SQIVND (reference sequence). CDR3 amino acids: CASSLLGTEAFF. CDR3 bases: TGTGCCAGTAGCCTGTTGGGGACTGAAGCTTTCTTT.

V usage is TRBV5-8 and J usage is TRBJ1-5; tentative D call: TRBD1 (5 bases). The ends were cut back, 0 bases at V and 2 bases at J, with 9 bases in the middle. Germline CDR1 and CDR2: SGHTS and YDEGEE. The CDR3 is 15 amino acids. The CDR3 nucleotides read TGTGCCAGCAGCTTGGGAGGGGACGGCAATCAGCCCCAGCATTTT. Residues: CASSLGGDGNQPQHF.

CDR3 loop: CASSPWSYNEQFF. The CDR3 DNA follows: TGTGCCAGCAGCCCTTGGTCCTACAATGAGCAGTTCTTC. This chain connects TRBV7-6 to TRBJ2-1; D uncertain. The ends were cut back, 5 bases at V and 1 base at J, with 6 bases in the middle. There are 13 residues in the CDR3. The germline V gene encodes CDR1 SGHVS and CDR2 FNYEAQ.

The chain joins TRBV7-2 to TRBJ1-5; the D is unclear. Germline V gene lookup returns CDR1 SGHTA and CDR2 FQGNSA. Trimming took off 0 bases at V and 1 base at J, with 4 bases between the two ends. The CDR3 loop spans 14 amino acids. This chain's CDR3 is CASSLASSNQPQHF. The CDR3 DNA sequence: TGTGCCAGCAGCTTAGCGTCCAGCAATCAGCCCCAGCATTTT.